The sequence of this T cell receptor (beta chain) was determined in a study of cytomegalovirus exposure and HLA in healthy donors. Study-wide results and caveats: The presence/absence work took it that sequencing depth was about the same across donors.

Losses at the gene ends were 5 bases for V and 2 bases for J; bases not matched to a gene: 3. This CDR3 comprises 14 residues. Looked up from germline, CDR1 is SSHAT and CDR2 is FNYEAQ (reference sequence). Notes on this clone: Its matching antigen is unknown.

It was with 60 Vbeta and 13 Jbeta primers that the PCR ran. TCRdb's table, derived via immunoSEQ multiplex PCR, lists solely in-frame clones and lacks some. This table holds 100,000 to 150,000 clones, more than 65% found once. The chain carries TRBV7-7 and TRBJ2-5; 9 positions match TRBD2. The clonotype comes from a man between 18 and 35 years old in good health and CMV-seronegative. The sample was PBMCs. The CDR3: CASSGSGGQETQYF. Here the CDR3 DNA reads TGTGCCAGCAGCGGTAGCGGGGGACAAGAGACCCAGTACTTC.